These 9 T cell receptor beta chains share one sample of origin, sequenced in a study of shared clonotypes between healthy human individuals. TCRdb keeps only in-frame clones here, not all; method: immunoSEQ multiplex PCR. Of about 1.9 million clones listed, approximately 92% are singletons. Terminally differentiated effector memory CD45RA+ cells were excluded from the naive CD8 cells, which were CD45RO-negative and positively selected for CCR7. The sequencing input was naive CD8+ T cells from PBMCs. The receptors derive from a man between 18 and 35 years old in good health. Some clones in this sample may be carry-over from other donors' samples.

On this clone itself: Given a much more abundant clone one base away, this may be a read error. The CDR3, as DNA: TGTGCCAGCAGCTCGGGACAGATCTATGGCTACACCTTC. Protein: CASSSGQIYGYTF. The genes are TRBV7-2 and TRBJ1-2; TRBD1 agrees at 7 bases. V trimming: 4 bases; J trimming: 4 bases; junction bases outside the gene matches: 3. The CDR3 is 13 amino acids. Germline-derived CDR1 and CDR2 are SGHTA and FQGNSA. Using reference TRBV7-2 and TRBJ1-2 for the parts outside the CDR3, the full variable domain is GAGVSQSPSNKVTEKGKDVELRCDPISGHTALYWYRQSLGQGLEFLIYFQGNSAPDKSGLPSDRFSAERTGGSVSTLTIQRTQQEDSAVYLCASSSGQIYGYTFGSGTRLTVV.

The genes are TRBV9 and TRBJ2-1; TRBD2 is a possible D gene (6 bases). V was clipped by 4 bases and J by 2 bases, with 19 bases between them. Germline V gene data show CDR1 as SGDLS and CDR2 as YYNGEE. This CDR3 has 17 amino acids. CDR3 in DNA: TGTGCCAGCAGCACGCGGGACTCCGAAGGTACCTACAATGAGCAGTTCTTC. Protein sequence: CASSTRDSEGTYNEQFF.

This chain connects TRBV9 to TRBJ2-5; the match to TRBD1 covers 7 bases. Germline V gene data show CDR1 as SGDLS and CDR2 as YYNGEE. This CDR3 has 14 amino acids. The J segment lost 6 bases and the V segment lost 3 bases, leaving 8 bases of the junction unmatched. CDR3 in DNA: TGTGCCAGCAGCGCCCCGACAGGGTTGAAGACCCAGTACTTC. Its protein product is CASSAPTGLKTQYF.

The rearrangement joins TRBV9 to TRBJ2-7, with D possibly TRBD2 on 6 matching bases. Between the trimmed V and J ends, which lost 3 bases and 4 bases, there was a span of 17 bases. Germline loops: CDR1 SGDLS, CDR2 YYNGEE. The CDR3 extends over 15 amino acids. Written as DNA, the CDR3 is TGTGCCAGCAGCGGACCGCGGGACCCCCCATACGAGCAGTACTTC. It translates to CASSGPRDPPYEQYF.

V is TRBV10-3 and J is TRBJ2-5; D unresolved. CDR3 size: 14 residues. V gave up 2 bases and J gave up 5 bases, with 12 bases separating them. The germline gives CDR1 ENHRY, CDR2 SYGVKD. The CDR3: CAISEDLTGETQYF. The CDR3 region has the DNA TGTGCCATCAGTGAGGACCTTACTGGGGAGACCCAGTACTTC.

This chain uses TRBV6-5 with TRBJ2-2; D is unresolved. The germline gives CDR1 MNHEY, CDR2 SVGAGI. V was clipped by 7 bases and J by 6 bases, with 0 bases between them. This CDR3 is 9 amino acids long. CDR3: CASTGELFF. The CDR3 nucleotides read TGTGCCAGCACCGGGGAGCTGTTTTTT.

In regard to this clone: This same CDR3 is encoded by further DNA sequences in the sample. The chain joins TRBV27 to TRBJ2-7; TRBD2 aligns across 12 bases. In germline, CDR1 is MNHEY, CDR2 SMNVEV (reference sequence). CDR3 size: 14 residues. With V trimmed by 2 bases and J by 4 bases, 0 bases remained unmatched. The CDR3 DNA reads TGTGCCAGCAGTTTAGGGACTAGCGGGTACGAGCAGTACTTC. Protein: CASSLGTSGYEQYF.

V is TRBV2 and J is TRBJ2-1; 8 positions agree with TRBD2. CDR1 is SNHLY, CDR2 FYNNEI, per germline. The CDR3 sequence is 15 residues long. Trimming took 10 bases from V and 4 from J; bases not matched to a gene: 12. Here the CDR3 reads CATNPPGGRYNEQFF. CDR3 DNA: TGTGCCACCAACCCCCCCGGCGGGAGGTACAATGAGCAGTTCTTC. The full variable domain, its missing parts supplied by reference TRBV2 and TRBJ2-1, is EPEVTQTPSHQVTQMGQEVILRCVPISNHLYFYWYRQILGQKVEFLVSFYNNEISEKSEIFDDQFSVERPDGSNFTLKIRSTKLEDSAMYFCATNPPGGRYNEQFFGPGTRLTVL.

This clone was observed a single time. The same CDR3 arises from other DNA sequences in this sample as well. J is TRBJ2-7 and V is TRBV7-9; D is possibly TRBD2 (6 bases). V lost 3 bases to trimming and J lost 1 base, with 7 bases between them. The CDR3 consists of 13 residues. The V gene's germline CDR1 is SEHNR and CDR2 FQNEAQ (reference sequence). CDR3 nucleotide sequence: TGTGCCAGCAGCTTCGGGGGATCCTACGAGCAGTACTTC. It translates to CASSFGGSYEQYF.